One and the same sample provided the 26 T cell receptor beta chains below, sequenced in a study of OX40 agonist ivuxolimab in advanced cancers. The data were produced by immunoSEQ multiplex PCR, yet TCRdb's version contains in-frame clones alone and is incomplete. The table records tens of thousands of clones, around 90% of them present only once. The sequenced sample was CD4+ or CD8+ T cells sorted from blood, obtained in a trial of the OX40 agonist ivuxolimab. Source of these receptors: an adult with an advanced solid tumor such as melanoma, head and neck, liver or kidney cancer.

This chain uses TRBV11-3 with TRBJ2-3; no reliable D call. The V end lost 8 bases, the J end lost 1 base, and 13 bases lay between the germline ends. Germline V gene sequence: CDR1 SGHNT, CDR2 YENEEA. The CDR3 is made up of 14 amino acids. CDR3: CASCLEYGTDTQYF. CDR3 DNA: TGTGCCAGCTGTCTAGAGTATGGCACAGATACGCAGTATTTT.

This rearrangement joins TRBV6-6 to TRBJ2-3, with TRBD1 as a possible D gene (6 bases). Per germline, CDR1 MNHNY and CDR2 SVGAGI (reference sequence). CDR3 length equals 15 residues. Trimming removed 2 bases from V and 0 bases from J, with 9 bases in between. In DNA, the CDR3 is TGTGCCAGCAGTTACGGGCAGGGGAGCACAGATACGCAGTATTTT. This encodes CASSYGQGSTDTQYF.

V usage is TRBV30 and J usage is TRBJ2-7, with 14 nucleotides matching TRBD2. CDR1 and CDR2 from the germline V gene are GTSNPN and SVGIG (reference sequence). Trimming removed 4 bases from V and 5 bases from J; junction bases left unmatched: 10. This CDR3 has 16 amino acids. CDR3 nucleotide sequence: TGTGCCTGGACCCTCGGACTAGCGGGAGGCCTGGACGAGCAGTACTTC. It is translated as CAWTLGLAGGLDEQYF.

This chain joins TRBV19 and TRBJ2-2; no reliable D call. Germline V gene data show CDR1 as LNHDA and CDR2 as SQIVND (reference sequence). Trimming pared 7 bases from V and 4 bases from J, leaving 7 bases between. This CDR3 is built from 12 residues. For the CDR3, the DNA is TGTGCCAGTAATGGGGTCACCGGGGAGCTGTTTTTT. The encoded protein is CASNGVTGELFF.

The chain has TRBV5-1 and TRBJ1-2; D is unclear. V was shortened by 1 base and J by 0 bases, with 7 bases between the two germline ends. This CDR3 is built from 14 residues. Germline V gene data show CDR1 as SGHRS and CDR2 as YFSETQ. The CDR3 sequence is CASSLTAANYGYTF. In DNA, the CDR3 is TGCGCCAGCAGCTTGACAGCCGCTAACTATGGCTACACCTTC.

The CDR3: CASRDSGQQRHEQYF. DNA of the CDR3: TGTGCCAGCAGGGACTCCGGACAGCAAAGGCACGAGCAGTACTTC. This sequence joins TRBV6-1 and TRBJ2-7; a possible D gene is TRBD1 (6 bases). The CDR3 runs to 15 residues. V lost 6 bases and J 5 bases, leaving 20 bases between the germline ends. The V gene's germline CDR1 is MNHNS and CDR2 SASEGT.

The chain recombines TRBV10-3 with TRBJ2-4; D tentatively reads TRBD1 or TRBD2 (5 bases each). Germline CDR1 ENHRY, CDR2 SYGVKD. V dropped 4 bases and J dropped 0 bases, with 10 bases sitting between them. The CDR3 is 15 amino acids. The CDR3 bases are TGTGCCATCAGTGTGGGGGACCTAGCCAAAAACATTCAGTACTTC. Its translation: CAISVGDLAKNIQYF.

The rearrangement links TRBV5-6 to TRBJ2-6; D uncertain. Trimming stripped 0 bases from V and 1 base from J, with 8 bases between. CDR1 SGHDT and CDR2 YYEEEE come from the germline V gene. This CDR3 has 16 amino acids. The CDR3 DNA reads as TGTGCCAGCAGCTTGGTAGGCAATTCTGGGGCCAACGTCCTGACTTTC. Protein product: CASSLVGNSGANVLTF.

The chain links TRBV19 to TRBJ2-1; 8 bases fit TRBD1. After removal of 7 bases from V and 3 bases from J, the junction contained 5 bases not matched to a gene. Germline V CDR1 and CDR2: LNHDA, SQIVND (reference sequence). This CDR3 spans 14 amino acids. Here the CDR3 reads CASKPGGLYNEQFF. The CDR3 coding sequence is TGTGCCAGTAAACCAGGGGGCCTCTACAATGAGCAGTTCTTC.

The V call is TRBV5-1, the J call TRBJ2-3; TRBD2 matches 10 bases. This CDR3 is built from 18 residues. Germline V lookup: CDR1 SGHRS, CDR2 YFSETQ. V was clipped by 2 bases and J by 3 bases; unmatched bases: 12. The CDR3 region has the DNA TGCGCCAGCAGCTTAATACCCACTAGCGGGATTCCGACAGATACGCAGTATTTT. Protein sequence: CASSLIPTSGIPTDTQYF.

The chain recombines TRBV2 with TRBJ2-1; D may be TRBD2 (5 bases). The germline V gene has CDR1 SNHLY and CDR2 FYNNEI. Between the trimmed V and J ends, which lost 2 bases and 8 bases, there was a span of 13 bases. CDR3 length: 14 amino acids. CDR3 protein: CASSEREFSHEQFF. The CDR3 DNA follows: TGTGCCAGCAGTGAAAGGGAGTTCTCCCATGAGCAGTTCTTC.

V gene TRBV2 combines with J gene TRBJ2-3, with 8 bases fitting TRBD1. CDR1 SNHLY and CDR2 FYNNEI come from the germline V gene. The V gene end was trimmed by 7 bases and the J gene end by 2 bases; junction bases not matched to a gene: 5. The CDR3 is 14 residues long. The CDR3, as DNA: TGTGCCAGCAAAACGGGACAGGTCACAGATACGCAGTATTTT. It is translated as CASKTGQVTDTQYF.

The gene calls are TRBV23-1 and TRBJ2-1, with no clear D. TRBV23-1 is an ORF; its function is uncertain. The CDR3 loop spans 15 amino acids. Trimming cost V 8 bases and J 1 base, with 15 bases left between them. The CDR3 DNA reads as TGCGCCAGCTCAATGGGTCTGGGGTCCTACAATGAGCAGTTCTTC. It is translated as CASSMGLGSYNEQFF.

The V gene is TRBV7-9, the J gene TRBJ2-7, with D perhaps being TRBD1 or TRBD2 (5 bases each). Trimming shortened V by 5 bases and J by 0 bases, and 14 bases separated the two germline ends. Germline V gene sequence: CDR1 SEHNR, CDR2 FQNEAQ (reference sequence). The CDR3 has 15 residues. The CDR3 region has the DNA TGTGCCAGCAGCCGATTAGGGGACCGCTCCTACGAGCAGTACTTC. As protein: CASSRLGDRSYEQYF.

This clone was counted a few times. The V gene is TRBV14, the J gene TRBJ2-3; the D gene is possibly TRBD1 (5 bases). The germline CDR1 and CDR2 sequences are SGHDN and FVKESK. Trimming shortened V by 3 bases and J by 5 bases, and 12 bases separated the two germline ends. There are 14 residues in the CDR3. Here the CDR3 reads CASSQTQVGDTQYF. DNA for the CDR3: TGTGCCAGCAGCCAGACACAGGTTGGAGATACGCAGTATTTT. Looking up the rest from reference TRBV14 and TRBJ2-3 gives the full variable domain: EAGVTQFPSHSVIEKGQTVTLRCDPISGHDNLYWYRRVMGKEIKFLLHFVKESKQDESGMPNNRFLAERTGGTYSTLKVQPAELEDSGVYFCASSQTQVGDTQYFGPGTRLTVL.

The chain is built from TRBV30 and TRBJ1-5; TRBD1 matches 8 bases. In germline, CDR1 is GTSNPN, CDR2 SVGIG (reference sequence). The V and J ends lost 0 bases and 6 bases, in that order; junction bases with no gene match: 4. This CDR3 spans 14 amino acids. The CDR3 nucleotides are TGTGCCTGGAGTGTAATACAGGGGGTTCAGCCCCAGCATTTT. Encoded protein: CAWSVIQGVQPQHF.

The chain links TRBV6-4 to TRBJ1-5, with D maybe TRBD1 (5 bases). The CDR3 loop spans 23 amino acids. V lost 0 bases and J 2 bases, leaving 32 bases between the germline ends. Looked up from germline, CDR1 is MRHNA and CDR2 is SNTAGT. The CDR3 DNA follows: TGTGCCAGCAGTGACTCGATTCGGGGGGGATGGACGTTCCCCGGTGGGGGCAATCAGCCCCAGCATTTT. It specifies CASSDSIRGGWTFPGGGNQPQHF.

This clone appeared a few times. The chain is built from TRBV2 and TRBJ1-5, with D unclear. The ends were cut back, 3 bases at V and 6 bases at J, with 6 bases in the middle. This CDR3 has 12 amino acids. Germline lookup yields CDR1 SNHLY and CDR2 FYNNEI. CDR3 sequence reads: CASSEIPQPQHF. The CDR3 nucleotides read TGTGCCAGCAGTGAGATACCTCAGCCCCAGCATTTT. The variable domain in full, with the rest retrieved from reference TRBV2 and TRBJ1-5, is EPEVTQTPSHQVTQMGQEVILRCVPISNHLYFYWYRQILGQKVEFLVSFYNNEISEKSEIFDDQFSVERPDGSNFTLKIRSTKLEDSAMYFCASSEIPQPQHFGDGTRLSIL.

The V and J genes are TRBV5-1 and TRBJ2-2; TRBD2 is a possible D gene (5 bases). Trimming cost V 0 bases and J 2 bases, with 8 bases left between them. Germline values: CDR1 SGHRS, CDR2 YFSETQ. CDR3 length: 15 amino acids. CDR3 sequence reads: CASSLEGLNTGELFF. The CDR3 nucleotides are TGCGCCAGCAGCTTGGAAGGACTCAACACCGGGGAGCTGTTTTTT.

This chain connects TRBV4-1 to TRBJ2-2; D is perhaps TRBD2 (6 bases). The CDR3 covers 16 residues. The germline V gene encodes CDR1 MGHRA and CDR2 YSYEKL. The V end was cut by 4 bases, the J end by 4 bases, with 16 bases between. The CDR3 coding sequence is TGCGCCAGCAGCCGGTCGAGCCGGGGAGGCACCGGGGAGCTGTTTTTT. It encodes CASSRSSRGGTGELFF.

V and J are TRBV30 and TRBJ2-1; the D gene is possibly TRBD2 (5 bases). The germline CDR1 and CDR2 sequences are GTSNPN and SVGIG (reference sequence). V was clipped by 5 bases and J by 4 bases, with 12 bases between them. This CDR3 region has 13 residues. CDR3 in amino acids: CAWLTGEYNEQFF. CDR3 coding DNA: TGTGCCTGGCTGACTGGGGAGTACAATGAGCAGTTCTTC.

A word on this clone: One end of the junction is discordant with germline, which a read error may explain. The V and J genes are TRBV5-1 and TRBJ2-7; 10 nucleotides match TRBD2. In germline, CDR1 is SGHRS, CDR2 YFSETQ. This CDR3 comprises 15 residues. The CDR3, as DNA: TGCGCCAGCAGCCCCCTAGCGGGAGTCTCCCACGAGCAGTACTTC. It is translated as CASSPLAGVSHEQYF.

The chain couples TRBV5-4 to TRBJ2-7; 9 bases agree with TRBD2. In germline, CDR1 is SGHNT, CDR2 YYREEE (reference sequence). V shed 2 bases and J 2 bases; nucleotides not matched to a gene: 2. The CDR3 contains 14 residues. This CDR3 is CASSFAGGTYEQYF. The CDR3 DNA reads as TGTGCCAGCAGCTTTGCGGGAGGGACCTACGAGCAGTACTTC.

V and J are TRBV4-3 and TRBJ1-4; D is unclear. The CDR3 has 16 residues. Germline CDR1 and CDR2: LGHNA and YSLEER. Trimming removed 0 bases from V and 8 bases from J, with 16 bases in between. CDR3 sequence (DNA): TGCGCCAGCAGCCAAGATCGGGCTAGGGTCGGAGAAAAACTGTTTTTT. It yields the protein CASSQDRARVGEKLFF.

This clone came up once. V is TRBV4-1 and J is TRBJ2-3; D perhaps matches TRBD2 (6 bases). This CDR3 has 17 residues. V lost 4 bases and J 2 bases, leaving 19 bases between the germline ends. Germline V gene sequence: CDR1 MGHRA, CDR2 YSYEKL. CDR3 protein: CASSLSRGLIFTDTQYF. The CDR3 DNA is TGCGCCAGCAGCCTATCGAGGGGACTCATATTCACAGATACGCAGTATTTT.

This clone was recorded once. The rearrangement links TRBV6-5 to TRBJ2-3, with TRBD2 as a possible D gene (5 bases). Germline-derived CDR1 and CDR2 are MNHEY and SVGAGI. The CDR3 loop spans 13 amino acids. Trimming removed 8 bases at V and 1 base at J, with 10 bases between. The CDR3 DNA sequence: TGTGCCAGCTTGGAGGCGGGCACAGATACGCAGTATTTT. It specifies CASLEAGTDTQYF.